The 5 T cell receptor beta chains below all came from one sample that was sequenced in a study of cytomegalovirus exposure and HLA in healthy donors. It was with 60 Vbeta and 13 Jbeta primers that the PCR ran. Profiled with immunoSEQ multiplex PCR; TCRdb holds only in-frame clones, not every one. The sample records about 110,000 clones, more than 60% being singletons. The sample comprised PBMCs. Source of these receptors: a middle-aged man in good health and CMV-seronegative.

The chain links TRBV11-1 to TRBJ1-2; D remains ambiguous. This CDR3 contains 13 residues. V was pared by 5 bases and J by 2 bases, with 9 bases between. Germline loops: CDR1 SGHAT, CDR2 FQDESV (reference sequence). The CDR3, as DNA: TGTGCCAGCAGCCGCGATCCCAACTATGGCTACACCTTC. Translation: CASSRDPNYGYTF.

The genes are TRBV6-1 and TRBJ2-7, with TRBD2 matching 16 bases. This CDR3 has 16 amino acids. The germline CDR1 and CDR2 sequences are MNHNS and SASEGT. Germline trimming cut 4 bases from V and 2 bases from J; bases unmatched to any gene: 2. The CDR3 DNA sequence: TGTGCCAGCAGTGGGGGACTAGCGGGGGGGCCCTACGAGCAGTACTTC. It yields the protein CASSGGLAGGPYEQYF.

The chain joins TRBV10-3 to TRBJ2-5; weak D call: TRBD2 (6 bases). Trimming shortened V by 7 bases and J by 4 bases, and 19 bases separated the two germline ends. CDR1 and CDR2 (germline): ENHRY, SYGVKD. The CDR3 runs 15 residues. Here the CDR3 DNA reads TGTGCCATCAAGGAGGGGCAGGGAGTCCTAGAGACCCAGTACTTC. This codes for CAIKEGQGVLETQYF.

This chain connects TRBV9 to TRBJ2-3; no definite D call. The CDR3 is 14 residues long. The germline V gene has CDR1 SGDLS and CDR2 YYNGEE. V gave up 0 bases and J gave up 2 bases, with 7 bases separating them. CDR3 in DNA: TGTGCCAGCAGCGTAGAACTCTACACAGATACGCAGTATTTT. This sequence encodes CASSVELYTDTQYF.

This sequence joins TRBV7-8 and TRBJ1-1, with D unresolved. Germline V gene data show CDR1 as SGHVS and CDR2 as FQNEAQ. This CDR3 has 14 amino acids. Trimming removed 5 bases at V and 8 bases at J, with 18 bases between. As DNA, the CDR3 is TGTGCCAGCAGCGATAGCCGGAATCCGAACGAAGCTTTCTTT. It translates to CASSDSRNPNEAFF.